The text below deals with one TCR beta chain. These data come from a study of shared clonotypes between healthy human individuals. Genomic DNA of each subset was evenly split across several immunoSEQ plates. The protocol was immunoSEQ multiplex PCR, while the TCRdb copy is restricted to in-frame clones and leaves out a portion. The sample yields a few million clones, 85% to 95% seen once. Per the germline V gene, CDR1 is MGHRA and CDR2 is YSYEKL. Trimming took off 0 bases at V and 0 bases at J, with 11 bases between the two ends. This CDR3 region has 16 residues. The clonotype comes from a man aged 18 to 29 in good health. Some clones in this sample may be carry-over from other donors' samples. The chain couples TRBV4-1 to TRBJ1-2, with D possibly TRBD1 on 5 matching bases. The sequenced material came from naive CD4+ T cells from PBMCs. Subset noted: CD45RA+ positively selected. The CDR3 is CASSQEYTGTNYGYTF. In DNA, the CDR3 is TGCGCCAGCAGCCAAGAGTATACAGGTACTAACTATGGCTACACCTTC.